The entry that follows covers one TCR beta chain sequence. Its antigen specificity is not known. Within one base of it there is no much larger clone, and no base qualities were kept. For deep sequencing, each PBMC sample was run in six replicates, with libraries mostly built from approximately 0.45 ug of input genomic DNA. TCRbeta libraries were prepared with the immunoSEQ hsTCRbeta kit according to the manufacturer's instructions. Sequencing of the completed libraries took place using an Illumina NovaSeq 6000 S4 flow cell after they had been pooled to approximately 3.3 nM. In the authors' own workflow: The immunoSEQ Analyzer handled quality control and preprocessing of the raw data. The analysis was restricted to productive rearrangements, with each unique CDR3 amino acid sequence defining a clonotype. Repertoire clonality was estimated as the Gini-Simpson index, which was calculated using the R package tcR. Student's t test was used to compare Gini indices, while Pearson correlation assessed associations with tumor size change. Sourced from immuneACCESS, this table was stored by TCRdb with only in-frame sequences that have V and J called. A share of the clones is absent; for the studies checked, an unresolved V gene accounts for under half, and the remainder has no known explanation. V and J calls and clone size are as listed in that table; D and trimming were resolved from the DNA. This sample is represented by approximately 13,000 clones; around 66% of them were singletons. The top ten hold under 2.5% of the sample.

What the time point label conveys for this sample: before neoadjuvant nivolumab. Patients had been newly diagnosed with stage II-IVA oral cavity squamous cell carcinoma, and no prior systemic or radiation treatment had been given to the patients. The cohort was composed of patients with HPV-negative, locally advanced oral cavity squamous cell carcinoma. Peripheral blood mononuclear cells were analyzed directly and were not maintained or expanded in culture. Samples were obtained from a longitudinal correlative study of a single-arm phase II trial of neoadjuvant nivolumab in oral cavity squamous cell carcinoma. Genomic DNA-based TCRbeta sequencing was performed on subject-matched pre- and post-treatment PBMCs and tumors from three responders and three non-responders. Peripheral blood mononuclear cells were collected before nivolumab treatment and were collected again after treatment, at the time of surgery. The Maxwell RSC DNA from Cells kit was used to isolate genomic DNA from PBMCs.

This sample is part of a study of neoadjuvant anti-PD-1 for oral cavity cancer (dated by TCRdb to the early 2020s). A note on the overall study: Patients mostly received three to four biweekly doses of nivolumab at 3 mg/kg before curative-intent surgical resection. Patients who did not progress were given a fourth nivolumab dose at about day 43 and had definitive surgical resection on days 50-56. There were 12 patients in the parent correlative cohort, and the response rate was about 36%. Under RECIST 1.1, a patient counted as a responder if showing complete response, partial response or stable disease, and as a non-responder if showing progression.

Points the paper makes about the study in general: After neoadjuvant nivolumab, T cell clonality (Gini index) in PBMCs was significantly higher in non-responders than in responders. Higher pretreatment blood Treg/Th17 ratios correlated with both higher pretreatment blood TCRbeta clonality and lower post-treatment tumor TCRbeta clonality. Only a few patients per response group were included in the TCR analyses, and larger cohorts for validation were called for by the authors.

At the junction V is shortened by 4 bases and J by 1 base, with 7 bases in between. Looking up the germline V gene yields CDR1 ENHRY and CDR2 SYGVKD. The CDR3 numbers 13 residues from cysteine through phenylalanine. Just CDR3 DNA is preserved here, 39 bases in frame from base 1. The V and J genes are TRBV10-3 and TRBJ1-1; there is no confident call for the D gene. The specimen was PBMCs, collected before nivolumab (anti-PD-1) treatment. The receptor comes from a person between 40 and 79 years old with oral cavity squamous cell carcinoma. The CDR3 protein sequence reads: CAISGQSNTEAFF. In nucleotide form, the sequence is TGTGCCATCAGTGGTCAGTCGAACACTGAAGCTTTCTTT.